This T cell receptor (beta chain) came from a study of T cells after yellow fever vaccination. Looking at the study overall: In the case of low-cell-number fractions, SMART-Seq v4 Ultra Low Input was used for preparation.

Germline CDR1 and CDR2: SGHNT and YENEEA. Trimming shortened V by 3 bases and J by 9 bases, and 16 bases separated the two germline ends. CDR3 length equals 14 residues. A single record per CDR3 protein comes from TCRdb applying MiXCR to the 5' RACE reads. The sample has about 550,000 distinct CDR3 sequences; roughly 21% are singletons. The material sequenced was PBMCs, taken 15 days after the yellow fever booster vaccination. The J gene is TRBJ2-3, the V gene TRBV11-3; a weak D match, TRBD2 (6 bases). The TCR originated in a man aged 25 to 45 who received the YFV17D yellow fever vaccine. The CDR3: CASSLAAGLNTQYF. CDR3 DNA: TGTGCCAGCAGCTTGGCGGCGGGGTTGAACACGCAGTATTTT.